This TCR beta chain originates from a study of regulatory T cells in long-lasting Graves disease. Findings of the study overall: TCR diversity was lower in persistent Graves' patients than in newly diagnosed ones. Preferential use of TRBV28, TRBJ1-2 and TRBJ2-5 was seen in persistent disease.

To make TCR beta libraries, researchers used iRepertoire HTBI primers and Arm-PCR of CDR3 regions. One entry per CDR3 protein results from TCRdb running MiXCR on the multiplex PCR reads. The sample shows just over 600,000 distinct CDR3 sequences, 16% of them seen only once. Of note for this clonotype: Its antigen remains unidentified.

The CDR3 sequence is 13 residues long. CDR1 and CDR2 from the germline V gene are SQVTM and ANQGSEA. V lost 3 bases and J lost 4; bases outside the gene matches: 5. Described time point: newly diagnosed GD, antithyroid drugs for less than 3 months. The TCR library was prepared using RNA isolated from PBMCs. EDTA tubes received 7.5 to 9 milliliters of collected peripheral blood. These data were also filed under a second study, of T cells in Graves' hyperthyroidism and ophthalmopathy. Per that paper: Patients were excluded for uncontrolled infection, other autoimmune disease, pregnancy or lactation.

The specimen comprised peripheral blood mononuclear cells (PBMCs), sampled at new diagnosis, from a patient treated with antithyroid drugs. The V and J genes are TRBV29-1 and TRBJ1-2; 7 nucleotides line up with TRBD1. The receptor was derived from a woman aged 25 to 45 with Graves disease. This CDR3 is CSVEDRTFYGYTF. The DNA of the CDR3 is TGCAGCGTTGAGGACAGGACCTTCTATGGCTACACCTTC.